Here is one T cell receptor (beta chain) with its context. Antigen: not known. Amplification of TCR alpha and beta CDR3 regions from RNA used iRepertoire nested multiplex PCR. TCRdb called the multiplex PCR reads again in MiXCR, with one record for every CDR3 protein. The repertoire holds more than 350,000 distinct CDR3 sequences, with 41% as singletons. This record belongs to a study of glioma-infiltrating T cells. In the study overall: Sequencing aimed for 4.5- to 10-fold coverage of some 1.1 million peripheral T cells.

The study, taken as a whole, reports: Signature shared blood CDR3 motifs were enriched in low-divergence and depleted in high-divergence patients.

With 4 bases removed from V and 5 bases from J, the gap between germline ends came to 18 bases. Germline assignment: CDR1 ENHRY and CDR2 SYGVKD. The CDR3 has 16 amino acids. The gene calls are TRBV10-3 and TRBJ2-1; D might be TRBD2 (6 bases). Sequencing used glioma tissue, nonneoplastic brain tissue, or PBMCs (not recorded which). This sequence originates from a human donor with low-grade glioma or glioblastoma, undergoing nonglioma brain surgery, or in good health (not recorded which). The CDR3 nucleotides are TGTGCCATCAGTGTTTCGGGACTCCGTACGGACAATGAGCAGTTCTTC. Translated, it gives CAISVSGLRTDNEQFF.